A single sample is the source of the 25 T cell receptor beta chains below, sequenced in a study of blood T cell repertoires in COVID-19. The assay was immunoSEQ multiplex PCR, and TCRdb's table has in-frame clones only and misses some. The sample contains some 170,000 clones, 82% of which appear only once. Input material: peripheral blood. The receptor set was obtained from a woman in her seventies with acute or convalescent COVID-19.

The CDR3 here is CASSFHGQGATEAFF. DNA of the CDR3: TGTGCCAGCAGTTTCCATGGACAGGGGGCCACTGAAGCTTTCTTT. The chain is built from TRBV28 and TRBJ1-1; TRBD1 aligns across 11 bases. With 3 bases clipped from V and 4 bases from J, the junction kept 4 bases outside the gene matches. From germline, CDR1 is MDHEN and CDR2 SYDVKM. The CDR3 contains 15 residues.

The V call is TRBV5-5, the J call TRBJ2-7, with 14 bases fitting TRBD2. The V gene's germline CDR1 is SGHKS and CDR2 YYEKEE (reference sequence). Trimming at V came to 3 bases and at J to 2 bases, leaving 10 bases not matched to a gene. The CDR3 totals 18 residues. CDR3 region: CASSSRTGTSGRTYEQYF. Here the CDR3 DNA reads TGTGCCAGCAGCTCGAGAACAGGGACTAGCGGGAGAACCTACGAGCAGTACTTC. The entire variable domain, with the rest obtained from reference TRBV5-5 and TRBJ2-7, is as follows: DAGVTQSPTHLIKTRGQQVTLRCSPISGHKSVSWYQQVLGQGPQFIFQYYEKEERGRGNFPDRFSARQFPNYSSELNVNALLLGDSALYLCASSSRTGTSGRTYEQYFGPGTRLTVT.

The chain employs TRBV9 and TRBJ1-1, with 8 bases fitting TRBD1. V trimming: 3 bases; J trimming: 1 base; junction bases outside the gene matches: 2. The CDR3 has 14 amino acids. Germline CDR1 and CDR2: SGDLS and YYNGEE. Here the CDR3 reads CASSETGANTEAFF. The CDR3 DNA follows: TGTGCCAGCAGCGAGACAGGGGCGAACACTGAAGCTTTCTTT.

As DNA, the CDR3 is TGTGCCAGCAGAAATCCAGGGGGCCCCTATGGCTACACCTTC. Its protein product is CASRNPGGPYGYTF. The V and J genes are TRBV6-5 and TRBJ1-2; 8 bases match TRBD1. Losses at the gene ends were 6 bases for V and 4 bases for J; bases not matched to a gene: 7. CDR1 MNHEY and CDR2 SVGAGI come from the germline V gene. There are 14 residues in the CDR3.

In nucleotides, the CDR3 is TGTGCCAGCACCAGCGGCGGGGGCGCCTCCTACGAGCAGTACTTC. Translated, it gives CASTSGGGASYEQYF. V gene TRBV6-6 combines with J gene TRBJ2-7; perhaps TRBD2 as D (7 bases). The V and J ends lost 7 bases and 0 bases respectively, with 16 bases between them. CDR3 length equals 15 residues. CDR1 and CDR2 from the germline V gene are MNHNY and SVGAGI (reference sequence).

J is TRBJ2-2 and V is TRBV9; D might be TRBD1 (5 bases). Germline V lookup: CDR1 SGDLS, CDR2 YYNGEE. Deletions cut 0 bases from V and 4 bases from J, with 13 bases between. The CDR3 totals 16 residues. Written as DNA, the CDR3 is TGTGCCAGCAGCGTAGGGGATCTCCAGGGCACCGGGGAGCTGTTTTTT. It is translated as CASSVGDLQGTGELFF.

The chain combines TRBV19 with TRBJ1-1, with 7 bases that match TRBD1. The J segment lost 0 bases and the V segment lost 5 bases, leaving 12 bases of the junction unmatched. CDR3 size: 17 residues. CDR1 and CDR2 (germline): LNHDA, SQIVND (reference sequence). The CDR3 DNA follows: TGTGCCAGTAGTTCACCGGCAAGGACAGGCTTGAACACTGAAGCTTTCTTT. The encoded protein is CASSSPARTGLNTEAFF.

The CDR3 bases are TGTGCCAGCAGCCGGCCGGGGGGCGGAACAGATACGCAGTATTTT. Protein sequence: CASSRPGGGTDTQYF. This rearrangement joins TRBV3-1 (or the pseudogene TRBV3-2) to TRBJ2-3; D perhaps matches TRBD2 (7 bases). There are 15 residues in the CDR3. Germline lookup yields CDR1 LGHDT and CDR2 YNNKEL (reference sequence). Trimming stripped 4 bases from V and 3 bases from J, with 14 bases between.

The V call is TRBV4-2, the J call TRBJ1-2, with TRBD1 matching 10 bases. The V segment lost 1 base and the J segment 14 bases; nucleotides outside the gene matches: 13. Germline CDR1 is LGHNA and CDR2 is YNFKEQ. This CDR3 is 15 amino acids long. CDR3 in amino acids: CASSQALGQGVGATF. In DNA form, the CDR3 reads TGTGCCAGCAGCCAAGCTTTAGGACAGGGGGTTGGGGCGACCTTC.

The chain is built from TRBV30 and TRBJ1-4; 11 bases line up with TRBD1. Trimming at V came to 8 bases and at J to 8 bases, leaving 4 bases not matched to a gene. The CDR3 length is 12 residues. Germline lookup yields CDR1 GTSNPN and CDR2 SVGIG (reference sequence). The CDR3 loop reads CAGGQGGEKLFF. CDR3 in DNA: TGTGCCGGGGGACAGGGGGGAGAAAAACTGTTTTTT.

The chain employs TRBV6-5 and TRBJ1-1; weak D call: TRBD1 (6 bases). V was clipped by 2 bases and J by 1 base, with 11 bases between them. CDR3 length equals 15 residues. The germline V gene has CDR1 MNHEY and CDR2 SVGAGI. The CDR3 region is CASSYGRGGNTEAFF. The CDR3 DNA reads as TGTGCCAGCAGTTACGGAAGGGGGGGGAACACTGAAGCTTTCTTT.

The CDR3 spells CASSFAGTGGFWNTGELFF. Here the CDR3 DNA reads TGTGCCAGCAGCTTCGCCGGGACAGGGGGCTTTTGGAACACCGGGGAGCTGTTTTTT. This rearrangement joins TRBV7-9 to TRBJ2-2; 12 nucleotides align to TRBD1. V lost 3 bases to trimming and J lost 1 base; unmatched junction nucleotides: 9. Per germline, CDR1 SEHNR and CDR2 FQNEAQ (reference sequence). The CDR3 has 19 amino acids.

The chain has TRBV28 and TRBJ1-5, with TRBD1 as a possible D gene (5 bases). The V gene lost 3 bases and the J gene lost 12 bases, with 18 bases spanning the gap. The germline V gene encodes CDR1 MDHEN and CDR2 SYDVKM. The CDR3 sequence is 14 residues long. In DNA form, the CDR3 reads TGTGCCAGCAGTTTGCCCTCATTGGCCGACAGCCAGCATTTT. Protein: CASSLPSLADSQHF.

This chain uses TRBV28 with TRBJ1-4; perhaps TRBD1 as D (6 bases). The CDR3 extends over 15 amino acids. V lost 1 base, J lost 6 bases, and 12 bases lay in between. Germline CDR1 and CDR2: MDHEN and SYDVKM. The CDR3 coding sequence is TGTGCCAGCAGTTTATTAGGCAGGGGTTATGAAAAACTGTTTTTT. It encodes CASSLLGRGYEKLFF.

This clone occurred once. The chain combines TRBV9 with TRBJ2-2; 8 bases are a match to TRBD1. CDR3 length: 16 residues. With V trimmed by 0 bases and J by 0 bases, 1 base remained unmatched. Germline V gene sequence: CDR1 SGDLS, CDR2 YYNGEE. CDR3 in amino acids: CASSVGQGTNTGELFF. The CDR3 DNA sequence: TGTGCCAGCAGCGTAGGACAGGGGACGAACACCGGGGAGCTGTTTTTT.

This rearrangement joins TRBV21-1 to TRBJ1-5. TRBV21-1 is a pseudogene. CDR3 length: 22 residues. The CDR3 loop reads CASSKPPIETHGIRDSNQPQHF. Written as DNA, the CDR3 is TGTGCCAGCAGCAAACCCCCGATCGAGACTCATGGAATACGGGATAGCAATCAGCCCCAGCATTTT.

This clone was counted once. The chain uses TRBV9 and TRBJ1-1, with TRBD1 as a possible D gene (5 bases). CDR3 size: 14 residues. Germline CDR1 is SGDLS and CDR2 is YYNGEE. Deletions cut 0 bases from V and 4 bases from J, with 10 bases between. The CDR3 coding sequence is TGTGCCAGCAGCGTAGGCAGGGTTGGCACTGAAGCTTTCTTT. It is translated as CASSVGRVGTEAFF.

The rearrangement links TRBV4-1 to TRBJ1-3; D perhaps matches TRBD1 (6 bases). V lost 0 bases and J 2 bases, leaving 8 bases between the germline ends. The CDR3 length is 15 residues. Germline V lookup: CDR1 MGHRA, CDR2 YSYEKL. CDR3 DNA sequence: TGCGCCAGCAGCCAAGAAGGGGGGGCTGGAAACACCATATATTTT. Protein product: CASSQEGGAGNTIYF.

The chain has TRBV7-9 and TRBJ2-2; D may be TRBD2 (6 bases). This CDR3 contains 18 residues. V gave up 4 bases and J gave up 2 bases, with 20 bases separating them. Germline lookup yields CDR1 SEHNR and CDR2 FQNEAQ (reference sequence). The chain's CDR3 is CASSYTRETNLNTGELFF. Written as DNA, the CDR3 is TGTGCCAGCAGCTACACACGGGAGACCAACCTCAACACCGGGGAGCTGTTTTTT.

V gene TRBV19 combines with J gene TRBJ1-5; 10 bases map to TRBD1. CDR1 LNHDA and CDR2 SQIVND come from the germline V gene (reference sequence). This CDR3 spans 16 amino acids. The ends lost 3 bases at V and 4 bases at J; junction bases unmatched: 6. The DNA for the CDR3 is TGTGCCAGTAGTATCTTTCGACAGGGGGCGAATCAGCCCCAGCATTTT. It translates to CASSIFRQGANQPQHF. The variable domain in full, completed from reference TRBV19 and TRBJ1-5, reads DGGITQSPKYLFRKEGQNVTLSCEQNLNHDAMYWYRQDPGQGLRLIYYSQIVNDFQKGDIAEGYSVSREKKESFPLTVTSAQKNPTAFYLCASSIFRQGANQPQHFGDGTRLSIL.

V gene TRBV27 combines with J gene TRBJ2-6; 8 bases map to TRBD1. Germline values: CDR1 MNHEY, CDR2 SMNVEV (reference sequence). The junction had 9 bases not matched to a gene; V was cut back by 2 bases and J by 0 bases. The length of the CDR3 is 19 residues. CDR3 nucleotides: TGTGCCAGCAGTTTACGGACAGGGTGGGAGGTCTCTGGGGCCAACGTCCTGACTTTC. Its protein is CASSLRTGWEVSGANVLTF.

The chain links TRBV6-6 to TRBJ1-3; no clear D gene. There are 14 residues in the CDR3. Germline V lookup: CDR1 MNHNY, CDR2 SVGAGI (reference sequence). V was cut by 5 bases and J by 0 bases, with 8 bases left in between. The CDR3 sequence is CASSTEYSGNTIYF. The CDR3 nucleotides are TGTGCCAGCAGTACAGAATACTCTGGAAACACCATATATTTT.

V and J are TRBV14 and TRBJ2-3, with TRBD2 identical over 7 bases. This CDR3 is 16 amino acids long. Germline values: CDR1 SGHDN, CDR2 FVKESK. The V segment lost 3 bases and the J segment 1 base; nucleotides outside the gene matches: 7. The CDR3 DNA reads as TGTGCCAGCAGCCAGAACGCGGGAGTAGGCACAGATACGCAGTATTTT. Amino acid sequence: CASSQNAGVGTDTQYF.

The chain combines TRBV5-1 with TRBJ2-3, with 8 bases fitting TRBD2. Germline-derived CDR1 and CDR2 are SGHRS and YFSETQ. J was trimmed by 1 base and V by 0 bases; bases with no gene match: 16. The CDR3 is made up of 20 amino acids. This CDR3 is CASSLANGIRGSGGTDTQYF. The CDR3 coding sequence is TGCGCCAGCAGCTTGGCAAACGGAATTCGGGGTAGCGGGGGCACAGATACGCAGTATTTT.

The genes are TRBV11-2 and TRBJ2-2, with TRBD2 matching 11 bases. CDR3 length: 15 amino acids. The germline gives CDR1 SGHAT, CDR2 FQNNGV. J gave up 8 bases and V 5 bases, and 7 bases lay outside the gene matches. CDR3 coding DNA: TGTGCCAGCAGCCCCTCGACTAGCGGGGAGGGGGAGCTGTTTTTT. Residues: CASSPSTSGEGELFF.